This TCR beta chain came from a study of T cell changes during pregnancy in multiple sclerosis. Generated by immunoSEQ multiplex PCR, the TCRdb table keeps only in-frame clones and is missing some. The table lists more than 55,000 clones, around 94% of them singletons, with 2.5% to 3% in the top ten. The V gene lost 0 bases and the J gene lost 1 base, with 12 bases spanning the gap. The CDR3 has 16 residues. Per the germline V gene, CDR1 is SGHKS and CDR2 is YYEKEE (reference sequence). This sequence was found in a female donor with multiple sclerosis, enrolled in a pregnancy study. The chain employs TRBV5-5 and TRBJ2-3; D possibly corresponds to TRBD2 (6 bases). The starting material was CD8+ T cells from peripheral blood mononuclear cells, obtained after pregnancy. CDR3 protein: CASSLEGGVGTDTQYF. The CDR3 region has the DNA TGTGCCAGCAGCTTGGAGGGCGGGGTGGGCACAGATACGCAGTATTTT.